This T cell receptor beta chain was retrieved from a study of regulatory T cells in long-lasting Graves disease. A note on this clonotype: As yet, its antigen is unknown.

The CDR3 has 14 residues. CDR1 and CDR2 from the germline V gene are DFQATT and SNEGSKA (reference sequence). V shed 1 base and J shed 7 bases, with 16 bases lying between them. Time point described: newly diagnosed GD, antithyroid drugs for less than 3 months. RNA extracted from PBMCs served as the sequencing template. Study-wide points: Persistent Graves' cases showed lower TCR diversity than newly diagnosed cases.

Construction of TCR beta libraries relied on iRepertoire HTBI primers and on Arm-PCR targeting CDR3 regions. One entry per CDR3 protein results from TCRdb running MiXCR on the multiplex PCR reads. The sample lists roughly 520,000 distinct CDR3 sequences, 9.5% to 15% occurring once. These data also formed part of another study, on T cells in Graves' hyperthyroidism and ophthalmopathy. That investigation notes: Diagnoses were established using clinical symptoms, serum thyroxine and TRAb, thyroid ultrasound and orbital computed tomography.

The clonotype originates from a woman aged 30 to 39 with Graves disease. The sample consisted of peripheral blood mononuclear cells (PBMCs), taken at new diagnosis, from a patient treated with antithyroid drugs. This chain links TRBV20-1 with TRBJ1-2; no firm D call. This CDR3 reads CSARVRQPVSGYTF. CDR3 in DNA: TGCAGTGCTAGAGTAAGGCAGCCAGTCTCTGGCTACACCTTC.